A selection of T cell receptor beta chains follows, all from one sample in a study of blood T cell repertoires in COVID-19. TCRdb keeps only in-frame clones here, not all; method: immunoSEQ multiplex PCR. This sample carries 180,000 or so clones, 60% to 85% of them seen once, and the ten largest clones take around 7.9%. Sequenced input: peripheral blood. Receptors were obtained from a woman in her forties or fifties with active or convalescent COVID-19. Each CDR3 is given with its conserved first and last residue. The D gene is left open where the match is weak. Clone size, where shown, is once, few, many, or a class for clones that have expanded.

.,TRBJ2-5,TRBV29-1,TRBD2,CSVTSGQETQYF,TGCAGCGTTACTAGCGGGCAAGAGACCCAGTACTTC
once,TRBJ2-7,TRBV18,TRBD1,CASSPSTGGTYEQYF,TGTGCCAGCTCACCATCCACAGGGGGTACCTACGAGCAGTACTTC
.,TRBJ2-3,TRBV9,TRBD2,CASRAGLAGKDTQYF,TGTGCCAGCAGGGCGGGGCTAGCGGGAAAAGATACGCAGTATTTT
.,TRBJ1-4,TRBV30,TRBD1,CAWSAPRGQGVEKLFF,TGTGCCTGGAGTGCCCCCCGGGGCCAGGGGGTTGAAAAACTGTTTTTT
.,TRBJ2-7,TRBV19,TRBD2,CASSIIAGQSYEQYF,TGTGCCAGTAGTATTATAGCGGGTCAGTCCTACGAGCAGTACTTC
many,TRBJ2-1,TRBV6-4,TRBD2,CASSEEAGGINEQFF,TGTGCCAGCAGTGAGGAGGCGGGAGGGATCAATGAGCAGTTCTTC
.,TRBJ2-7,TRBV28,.,CASSFAGGEQYF,TGTGCCAGCAGTTTCGCAGGGGGGGAGCAGTACTTC
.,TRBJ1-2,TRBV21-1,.,CASPTGGSSRDYGYTF,TGTGCCAGCCCAACAGGGGGTTCTAGTCGAGACTATGGCTACACCTTC
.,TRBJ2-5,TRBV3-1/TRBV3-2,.,CASNLGGGGETQYF,TGTGCCAGCAACTTAGGAGGCGGAGGAGAGACCCAGTACTTC
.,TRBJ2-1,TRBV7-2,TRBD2,CASSLGASGNDEQFF,TGTGCCAGCAGCTTAGGGGCTAGCGGGAATGATGAGCAGTTCTTC
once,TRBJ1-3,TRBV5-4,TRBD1,CASSLGGTGFSGNTIYF,TGTGCCAGCAGCTTGGGGGGGACAGGGTTCTCTGGAAACACCATATATTTT
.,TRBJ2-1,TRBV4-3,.,CASSQVSGGHNEQFF,TGCGCCAGCAGCCAAGTAAGTGGGGGCCACAATGAGCAGTTCTTC
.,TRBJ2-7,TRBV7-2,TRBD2,CASSTGGGFLTYEQYF,TGTGCCAGCAGCACCGGGGGAGGGTTCCTGACCTACGAGCAGTACTTC
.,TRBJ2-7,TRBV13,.,CASSSRQGGYEQYF,TGTGCCAGCAGCTCACGACAGGGAGGCTACGAGCAGTACTTC
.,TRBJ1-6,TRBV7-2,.,CASSDRDTNSPLHF,TGTGCCAGCAGCGACCGGGACACCAATTCACCCCTCCACTTT
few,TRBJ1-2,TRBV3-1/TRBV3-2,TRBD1,CASSLKTGEGYTF,TGTGCCAGCAGCTTAAAAACAGGGGAAGGCTACACCTTC
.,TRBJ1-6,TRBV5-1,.,CASSLIAGNSPLHF,TGCGCCAGCAGCTTGATTGCAGGGAATTCACCCCTCCACTTT
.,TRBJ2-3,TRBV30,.,CAWSVPLAAYTDTQYF,TGTGCCTGGAGTGTACCTTTAGCGGCTTACACAGATACGCAGTATTTT
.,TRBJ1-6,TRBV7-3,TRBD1,CASSLSGTGGGNSPLHF,TGTGCCAGCAGCTTATCCGGGACAGGGGGAGGTAATTCACCCCTCCACTTT
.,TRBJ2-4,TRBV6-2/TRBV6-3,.,CASSYGRTIKNIQYF,TGTGCCAGCAGTTACGGTAGGACTATCAAAAACATTCAGTACTTC
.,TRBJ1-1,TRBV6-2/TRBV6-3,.,CASGLTVNTEAFF,TGTGCCAGCGGCCTGACAGTTAACACTGAAGCTTTCTTT
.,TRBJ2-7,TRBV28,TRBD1,CASSIGQAYEQYF,TGTGCCAGCAGTATAGGACAGGCGTACGAGCAGTACTTC
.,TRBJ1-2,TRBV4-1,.,CASSQDRANYGYTF,TGCGCCAGCAGCCAAGACAGGGCCAACTATGGCTACACCTTC
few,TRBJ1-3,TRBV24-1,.,CATSGISQGSGNTIYF,TGTGCCACCAGTGGTATTAGTCAGGGCTCTGGAAACACCATATATTTT
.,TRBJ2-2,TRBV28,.,CASSWRGSNTGELFF,TGTGCCAGCAGTTGGCGGGGATCCAACACCGGGGAGCTGTTTTTT
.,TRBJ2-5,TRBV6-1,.,CASSERGGWETQYF,TGTGCCAGCAGTGAAAGGGGAGGTTGGGAGACCCAGTACTTC
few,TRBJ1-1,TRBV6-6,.,CASTMTRESTEAFF,TGTGCCAGCACCATGACACGGGAGAGCACTGAAGCTTTCTTT
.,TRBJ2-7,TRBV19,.,CASCPGHTFSYEQYF,TGTGCCAGTTGTCCGGGACACACGTTCTCCTACGAGCAGTACTTC
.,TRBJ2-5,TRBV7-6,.,CASGRAKKETQYF,TGTGCCAGCGGGCGGGCGAAGAAAGAGACCCAGTACTTC
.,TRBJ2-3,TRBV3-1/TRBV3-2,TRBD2,CASSQDGRGGPDTQYF,TGTGCCAGCAGCCAAGATGGGCGGGGGGGCCCAGATACGCAGTATTTT
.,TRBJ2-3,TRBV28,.,CASSQASTDTQYF,TGTGCCAGCAGCCAAGCTAGTACAGATACGCAGTATTTT
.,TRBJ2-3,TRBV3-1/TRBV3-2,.,CASSQGGDSTDTQYF,TGTGCCAGCAGCCAAGGCGGGGACAGCACAGATACGCAGTATTTT
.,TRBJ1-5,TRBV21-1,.,CASTLSDSSGTGAQPQHF,TGTGCCAGCACCCTTTCTGACTCGTCCGGGACAGGGGCCCAGCCCCAGCATTTT
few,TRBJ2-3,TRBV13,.,CASSSPAGRLDTQYF,TGTGCCAGCAGCTCCCCGGCGGGGCGTCTAGATACGCAGTATTTT
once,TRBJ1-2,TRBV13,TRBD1,CASSLVSVRQGAYYGYTF,TGTGCCAGCAGCTTAGTGTCGGTGAGACAGGGGGCTTACTATGGCTACACCTTC
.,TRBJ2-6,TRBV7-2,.,CASSGASVPSGANVLTF,TGTGCCAGCAGCGGAGCTAGCGTCCCCTCTGGGGCCAACGTCCTGACTTTC
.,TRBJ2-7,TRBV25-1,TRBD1,CASSEGQGSYEQYF,TGTGCCAGCTCGGAGGGACAGGGGTCCTACGAGCAGTACTTC
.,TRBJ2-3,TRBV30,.,CAWSSLDTQYF,TGTGCCTGGAGTTCCTTAGATACGCAGTATTTT
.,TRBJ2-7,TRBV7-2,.,CASSSDRSSYEQYF,TGTGCCAGCAGCTCCGACAGGAGCTCCTACGAGCAGTACTTC
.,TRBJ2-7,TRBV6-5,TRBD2,CASWTDLAGGWEQYF,TGTGCCAGCTGGACCGATTTAGCGGGGGGGTGGGAGCAGTACTTC
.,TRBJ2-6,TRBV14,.,CASSPQGAPLSGANVLTF,TGTGCCAGCAGCCCACAGGGCGCTCCACTCTCTGGGGCCAACGTCCTGACTTTC
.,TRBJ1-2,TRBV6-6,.,CASSRDTYGYTF,TGTGCCAGCAGTCGGGACACCTATGGCTACACCTTC
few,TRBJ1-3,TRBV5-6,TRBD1,CASSYRTGRSGNTIYF,TGTGCCAGCAGCTACCGGACAGGGAGGTCTGGAAACACCATATATTTT